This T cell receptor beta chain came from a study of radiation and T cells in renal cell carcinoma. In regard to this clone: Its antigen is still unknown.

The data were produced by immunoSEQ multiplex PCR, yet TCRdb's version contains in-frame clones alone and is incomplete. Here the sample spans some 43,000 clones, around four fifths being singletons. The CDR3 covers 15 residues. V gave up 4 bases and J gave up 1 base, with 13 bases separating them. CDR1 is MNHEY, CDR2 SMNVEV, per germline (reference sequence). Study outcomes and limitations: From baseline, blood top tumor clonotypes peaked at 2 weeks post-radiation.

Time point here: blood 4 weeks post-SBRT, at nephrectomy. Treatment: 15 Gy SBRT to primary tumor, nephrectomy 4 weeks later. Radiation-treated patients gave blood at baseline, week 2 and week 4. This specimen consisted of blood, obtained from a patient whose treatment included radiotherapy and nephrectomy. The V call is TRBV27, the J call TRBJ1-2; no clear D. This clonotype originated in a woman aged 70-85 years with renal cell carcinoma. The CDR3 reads CASSSLKRVNYGYTF. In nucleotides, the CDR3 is TGTGCCAGCAGTTCCCTCAAGAGGGTTAACTATGGCTACACCTTC.